This passage covers 17 T cell receptor beta chains from one sample sequenced in a study of T cell responses to AZD1222 COVID-19 vaccine. Method: immunoSEQ multiplex PCR; TCRdb's copy keeps in-frame clones and lacks some. The table has under 8,500 clones, 70% to 90% seen once. This specimen consisted of peripheral blood, obtained 28 days after the second AZD1222 dose. Every receptor here comes from an adult who received the AZD1222 COVID-19 vaccine.

This clone was recorded only once. The V call is TRBV4-3, the J call TRBJ1-6, with D unclear. CDR1 and CDR2 from the germline V gene are LGHNA and YSLEER. The V end lost 1 base, the J end lost 7 bases, and 2 bases lay between the germline ends. This CDR3 has 12 amino acids. CDR3 sequence: CASSQGNSPLHF. CDR3 sequence (DNA): TGCGCCAGCAGCCAAGGGAATTCACCCCTCCACTTT.

J is TRBJ1-2 and V is TRBV20-1, with a weak D call TRBD1 (5 bases). From germline, CDR1 is DFQATT and CDR2 SNEGSKA (reference sequence). This CDR3 is built from 15 residues. Trimming removed 3 bases at V and 4 bases at J, with 18 bases between. This CDR3 reads CSASPGATTSYGYTF. CDR3 coding DNA: TGCAGTGCTAGTCCCGGGGCGACTACGAGCTATGGCTACACCTTC.

The rearrangement joins TRBV10-3 to TRBJ2-5; D not resolved. CDR1 and CDR2 (germline): ENHRY, SYGVKD. V was shortened by 2 bases and J by 2 bases, with 3 bases between the two germline ends. The CDR3 consists of 12 residues. The CDR3 region is CAISEPQETQYF. CDR3 nucleotides: TGTGCCATCAGTGAGCCTCAAGAGACCCAGTACTTC.

This sequence joins TRBV4-2 and TRBJ2-5; 9 positions match TRBD2. V was clipped by 7 bases and J by 2 bases; unmatched bases: 8. This CDR3 has 15 amino acids. CDR1 and CDR2 (germline): LGHNA, YNFKEQ. CDR3 amino acids: CASTPSGEPQETQYF. The CDR3 DNA is TGTGCCAGCACCCCTAGCGGGGAACCTCAAGAGACCCAGTACTTC.

The chain combines TRBV3-1 (or the pseudogene TRBV3-2) with TRBJ2-1, with D perhaps TRBD2 (6 bases). With 7 bases removed from V and 2 bases from J, the gap between germline ends came to 15 bases. Germline CDR1 is LGHDT and CDR2 is YNNKEL (reference sequence). The CDR3 covers 15 residues. CDR3: CASNKAGSAYNEQFF. The CDR3, as DNA: TGTGCCAGCAATAAGGCCGGGAGCGCCTACAATGAGCAGTTCTTC.

The chain recombines TRBV10-1 with TRBJ1-1, with D possibly being TRBD1 (5 bases). Germline V gene sequence: CDR1 WNHNN, CDR2 SYGVQD (reference sequence). CDR3 size: 12 residues. The V and J ends lost 6 bases and 4 bases respectively, with 9 bases between them. The CDR3 spells CASSRAPTEAFF. DNA for the CDR3: TGCGCCAGCAGCAGGGCACCCACTGAAGCTTTCTTT.

V usage is TRBV29-1 and J usage is TRBJ2-3; 10 bases line up with TRBD1. Trimming at V came to 5 bases and at J to 4 bases, leaving 6 bases not matched to a gene. Germline V gene sequence: CDR1 SQVTM, CDR2 ANQGSEA. The CDR3 covers 14 residues. CDR3 sequence: CSVKDGQGADTQYF. The CDR3 bases are TGCAGCGTTAAGGATGGACAGGGGGCAGATACGCAGTATTTT.

The chain recombines TRBV11-3 with TRBJ2-1; no firm D call. The CDR3 has 13 residues. V lost 5 bases and J lost 7, with 12 bases in between. Germline V lookup: CDR1 SGHNT, CDR2 YENEEA. The CDR3 is CASSPSTMNEQFF. Here the CDR3 DNA reads TGTGCCAGCAGCCCCAGTACAATGAATGAGCAGTTCTTC. Together with reference TRBV11-3 and TRBJ2-1, the CDR3 gives the full variable domain: EAGVVQSPRYKIIEKKQPVAFWCNPISGHNTLYWYLQNLGQGPELLIRYENEEAVDDSQLPKDRFSAERLKGVDSTLKIQPAELGDSAVYLCASSPSTMNEQFFGPGTRLTVL.

The V call is TRBV21-1, the J call TRBJ2-7; TRBD1, as called in the table, went unchecked against the DNA. TRBV21-1 is labeled a pseudogene. The CDR3 length is 17 residues. The DNA of the CDR3 is TGTGCCAGCAGCAAAGCGCTCGGACAGTGGGACGTGCACGAGCAGTACTTC. Amino acid sequence: CASSKALGQWDVHEQYF.

In its sample, this clone was seen once. V is TRBV7-3 and J is TRBJ2-3; TRBD2 agrees at 9 bases. There are 19 residues in the CDR3. Germline V gives CDR1 SGHTA, CDR2 FQGTGA. V was clipped by 2 bases and J by 2 bases; unmatched bases: 14. DNA of the CDR3: TGTGCCAGCAGCTTATCTGGTCTAGCGGGAATTGGGTACACAGATACGCAGTATTTT. This encodes CASSLSGLAGIGYTDTQYF.

This chain joins TRBV12-1 and TRBJ2-3; the listed D gene, TRBD1, was not tested against the DNA. TRBV12-1 has pseudogene status. This CDR3 is built from 19 residues. The CDR3, as DNA: TGTGCCAGCAGCGAGAATCCAGGGGGACGGGGCTCTAGCACAGATACGCAGTATTTT. Protein sequence: CASSENPGGRGSSTDTQYF.

The chain employs TRBV11-2 and TRBJ2-2; possibly TRBD1 for D (8 bases). Trimming shortened V by 5 bases and J by 5 bases, and 15 bases separated the two germline ends. This CDR3 has 15 residues. CDR1 is SGHAT and CDR2 is FQNNGV in the germline V gene. In DNA form, the CDR3 reads TGTGCCAGCAGCATTGACAGGGGAGGGACCGGGGAGCTGTTTTTT. Protein: CASSIDRGGTGELFF.

V gene TRBV19 combines with J gene TRBJ2-1; D may be TRBD2 (5 bases). The CDR3 length is 13 residues. Germline V CDR1 and CDR2: LNHDA, SQIVND (reference sequence). V was clipped by 10 bases and J by 3 bases, with 13 bases between them. This CDR3 is CATTGESYNEQFF. The DNA for the CDR3 is TGTGCCACAACCGGGGAGAGCTACAATGAGCAGTTCTTC.

CDR3 protein: CASSTGLYEQYF. The CDR3 bases are TGTGCCAGCAGCACCGGACTTTACGAGCAGTACTTC. The chain recombines TRBV7-2 with TRBJ2-7; D might be TRBD2 (5 bases). This CDR3 region has 12 residues. CDR1 and CDR2 (germline): SGHTA, FQGNSA. Trimming pared 5 bases from V and 4 bases from J, leaving 9 bases between.

This chain links TRBV6-5 with TRBJ2-5; 10 bases align to TRBD2. This CDR3 spans 14 amino acids. Losses at the gene ends were 6 bases for V and 5 bases for J; bases not matched to a gene: 6. The V gene's germline CDR1 is MNHEY and CDR2 SVGAGI. The CDR3 bases are TGTGCCAGCAGGTTAGCGGGAGGTCGGGAGACCCAGTACTTC. Translated: CASRLAGGRETQYF.

The chain has TRBV7-6 and TRBJ2-5; 8 bases are a match to TRBD1. Germline loops: CDR1 SGHVS, CDR2 FNYEAQ. V lost 7 bases, J lost 4 bases, and 8 bases stayed unmatched. CDR3 length: 14 amino acids. The CDR3, as DNA: TGTGCCAGCACCCCCTCGACAGGGGCAGAGACCCAGTACTTC. Its translation: CASTPSTGAETQYF.

This sequence joins TRBV6-5 and TRBJ1-1; D call uncertain. Germline assignment: CDR1 MNHEY and CDR2 SVGAGI. V lost 6 bases and J 5 bases, leaving 19 bases between the germline ends. The CDR3 runs to 15 residues. For the CDR3, the DNA is TGTGCCAGCAGCACCGACGGAGAACCTTGGACTGAAGCTTTCTTT. This gives the protein CASSTDGEPWTEAFF.